This T cell receptor (beta chain) was identified during a study of cytomegalovirus exposure and HLA in healthy donors. Study at large: The early release's HLA-typed donors yielded 80 million to 95 million unique TCRs.

Whole-study findings and limits: Immune exposure data for these donors was limited to CMV serostatus.

This PCR relied on a set of 60 Vbeta primers and 13 Jbeta primers. Profiled with immunoSEQ multiplex PCR; TCRdb holds only in-frame clones, not every one. In the table there are fewer than 200,000 clones, less than 90% of which are singletons. The CDR3 has 13 amino acids. V lost 4 bases to trimming and J lost 5 bases, with 12 bases between them. CDR1 and CDR2 from the germline V gene are KGHSH and LQKENI. About this clone itself: Its antigen is still unknown.

This TCR derives from a man aged 30 to 39 in good health and CMV-seronegative. The chain has TRBV18 and TRBJ2-7, with D possibly being TRBD1 (6 bases). Sequenced sample: PBMCs. This CDR3 reads CASSLLQGNEQYF. The CDR3 DNA follows: TGTGCCAGCTCACTACTACAGGGTAACGAGCAGTACTTC.